This T cell receptor beta chain was recovered during a study of PD-1 blockade in classical Hodgkin lymphoma (dated by TCRdb to 2018 to 2021). Background for the entire study: Nivolumab dosing was 3 mg/kg intravenously every 2 weeks, continuing until either disease progression or unacceptable toxicity. The study used TCR beta sequencing and CyTOF to define a peripheral blood immune signature of response to PD-1 blockade in classical Hodgkin lymphoma. Here is what the overall study found, with its caveats: Only a single clinical trial cohort was studied, and what caused the repertoire differences, possibly disease activity or prior therapy, remained undefined. Among trial patients, those achieving complete response had baseline diversity similar to that of newly diagnosed patients, while diversity was significantly lower in partial responders and progressors. Diversity was lower in patients who began nivolumab less than 1 year after ASCT, so these patients were left out of later analyses to avoid confounding by immune reconstitution. A significant rise by C4D1 was seen in CD4+ but not CD8+ TCR diversity (p=0.0027 vs p=0.16), with the rise being most apparent in complete responders (p=0.02). Baseline TCR diversity was reported as lower in newly diagnosed patients than in healthy donors, and lower still in relapsed/refractory patients.

Genomic DNA was isolated using the Qiagen DNeasy kit from unsorted PBMCs as well as from negatively selected CD4+ and CD8+ fractions. Using primers that anneal to V and J segments, immunoSEQ multiplex PCR amplified the TCR beta CDR3 regions. A synthetic immune receptor repertoire was used to minimize amplification bias, and remaining bias was computationally removed after sequencing. The paper's data handling went like this. Repertoire diversity was quantified as the Shannon entropy index using custom Python scripts. Unsorted, CD4+ and CD8+ repertoires were analyzed separately, except in combined analyses where CD4+ and CD8+ sequences were merged in silico. A clone counted as expanded when the clone's frequency after treatment rose at least 2-fold relative to C1D1, and clones undetected at baseline were given a pseudocount of 0.5. Clones with 0 or 1 copy at C1D1 were defined as singleton clones, while clones with 2 or more copies were defined as non-singleton clones. Clones expanded in unsorted samples were labelled as CD4+, CD8+ or unknown by matching protein sequences in sorted samples from the same patient. Wilcoxon tests were applied to paired samples to test diversity changes from C1D1 to C4D1. TCRdb limited this immuneACCESS table to in-frame rearrangements with V and J called. A share of clones is missing; checked studies link under half to unresolved V genes, and the rest is unexplained. That table gives V, J and clone size, and the DNA gave D and trimming. In all, the sample holds about 30,000 clones, and under 90% of those were seen once. Jointly, the top ten make up around 0.79% of the sample.

Reading the germline V gene (reference sequence) gives CDR1 MNHEY and CDR2 SMNVEV. At the junction V is shortened by 3 bases and J by 0 bases; bases outside the gene matches: 1. The CDR3 spans 15 residues, from the cysteine through the phenylalanine. Only CDR3 DNA is held: 45 bases, read in frame from base 1. The sample's time point label is to be understood as: cycle 4 day 1 (C4D1), after around six weeks of nivolumab. Every trial patient had relapsed following autologous stem cell transplantation, and prior brentuximab vedotin exposure was what differed among cohorts A, B and C. Magnetic negative selection with a Miltenyi CD4+ T cell isolation kit was used to purify CD4+ T cells from thawed PBMCs. A total of about 51 patients with relapsed/refractory classical Hodgkin lymphoma made up the trial cohort, and each patient's best overall response was complete response, partial response or progressive disease. Trial patients were treated with single-agent nivolumab in the multi-cohort phase II CheckMate 205 trial. An independent review committee assessed best overall response by applying the 2007 International Working Group response criteria. PBMCs from the trial were collected at three points: immediately before nivolumab initiation (C1D1), and during therapy at cycle 2 day 1 and cycle 4 day 1. Peripheral blood was collected in 8 mL Vacutainer Cell Preparation Tubes, from which PBMCs were isolated by centrifugation and then cryopreserved. Purified CD4+ and CD8+ fractions were prepared only for cases where an additional PBMC sample was available. Magnetically labelled cells were depleted on LS columns in a quadroMACS separator, and the flow-through was collected as the purified fraction.

To note about this clone: This receptor's antigen is unknown. There are no base qualities to consult, and no much larger clone falls within one base.

In this chain, TRBV27 is recombined with TRBJ2-7; 11 of the junction bases match TRBD2. The sample was CD4+ T cells from blood, taken before the fourth cycle of nivolumab. The receptor was derived from a human donor with classical Hodgkin lymphoma. The nucleotide sequence reads TGTGCCAGCAGTTTCACTAGCGGGGGCTCCTACGAGCAGTACTTC. This encodes CASSFTSGGSYEQYF.